This T cell receptor (beta chain) stems from a study of blood T cell repertoires in COVID-19. Authors' processing steps: Amplified reference gene primers provided the basis for estimating nucleated cell counts. Clones were read by immunoSEQ multiplex PCR, and TCRdb kept only the in-frame ones, dropping some. V, J and clone size are taken as reported in that table, and D and trimming were inferred from the DNA itself. The table lists 200,000 to 250,000 clones, around 84% of them singletons. This clone was seen a handful of times. Sequencing was done on a sample of peripheral blood. This receptor was taken from a man between 40 and 49 years old with acute or convalescent COVID-19.

CDR3: CASSQVTQAPAGELFF. The CDR3 DNA reads TGTGCCAGCAGCCAAGTTACCCAGGCCCCAGCCGGGGAGCTGTTTTTT. The chain joins TRBV3-1 (or the pseudogene TRBV3-2) to TRBJ2-2; D unclear. V lost 1 base and J lost 6, with 15 bases in between. This CDR3 region has 16 residues. Germline values: CDR1 LGHDT, CDR2 YNNKEL (reference sequence).